Included here is one T cell receptor beta chain sequence, with context. TCRdb's copy holds only in-frame clones and misses some; the assay was immunoSEQ multiplex PCR. The sample has more than 20,000 clones; 88% are singletons. The data derive from a study of OX40 agonist ivuxolimab in advanced cancers. Germline V gives CDR1 GTSNPN, CDR2 SVGIG (reference sequence). CDR3 length: 14 residues. V was pared by 0 bases and J by 3 bases, with 12 bases between. The chain combines TRBV30 with TRBJ2-7; a possible D gene is TRBD2 (5 bases). The clonotype originates from an adult with an advanced solid tumor such as melanoma, head and neck, liver or kidney cancer. The sequencing used CD4+ or CD8+ T cells sorted from blood, collected in a trial of the OX40 agonist ivuxolimab. The CDR3 coding sequence is TGTGCCTGGAGTGTCGGTGGACGGGACTACGAGCAGTACTTC. This translates into CAWSVGGRDYEQYF.